The 29 T cell receptor beta chains reported below all come from one sample, sequenced in a study of blood T cell repertoires in COVID-19. The table came from immunoSEQ multiplex PCR; TCRdb's copy has only in-frame clones and leaves some out. In the table there are 150,000 to 200,000 clones, more than 75% of which are singletons. The specimen was peripheral blood. These receptor sequences come from a woman aged 18-30 years who had recovered from COVID-19.

This chain connects TRBV7-2 to TRBJ2-1, with D perhaps TRBD2 (6 bases). The V end was cut by 5 bases, the J end by 6 bases, with 17 bases between. Germline V gene sequence: CDR1 SGHTA, CDR2 FQGNSA. CDR3 length equals 15 residues. CDR3 coding DNA: TGTGCCAGCAGCGATAGTTGGGGGGTCATCAATGAGCAGTTCTTC. It encodes CASSDSWGVINEQFF.

In this sample, this clone turned up a few times. The chain couples TRBV5-5 to TRBJ2-7; TRBD1 aligns across 7 bases. V gave up 3 bases and J gave up 3 bases; unmatched junction bases: 6. Germline V CDR1 and CDR2: SGHKS, YYEKEE (reference sequence). This CDR3 region has 14 residues. For the CDR3, the DNA is TGTGCCAGCAGCTGGGACAGTTCCATCTACGAGCAGTACGTC. This encodes CASSWDSSIYEQYV.

The V gene is TRBV7-9, the J gene TRBJ1-1; TRBD1 is a possible D gene (6 bases). The V gene lost 5 bases and the J gene lost 4 bases, with 17 bases spanning the gap. The CDR3 covers 15 residues. Germline assignment: CDR1 SEHNR and CDR2 FQNEAQ (reference sequence). The CDR3 DNA reads as TGTGCCAGCAGCCCCCCCGGGGGGCGCGGCACTGAAGCTTTCTTT. This gives the protein CASSPPGGRGTEAFF.

The chain couples TRBV4-3 to TRBJ1-6; a possible D gene is TRBD1 (6 bases). Deletions cut 1 base from V and 5 bases from J, with 12 bases between. The germline V gene has CDR1 LGHNA and CDR2 YSLEER. The CDR3 spans 16 residues. CDR3 sequence: CASSQGGGADNSPLHF. The CDR3 DNA is TGCGCCAGCAGCCAAGGGGGGGGCGCGGATAATTCACCCCTCCACTTT.

The V gene is TRBV19, the J gene TRBJ2-3; 10 bases match TRBD2. This CDR3 is built from 14 residues. CDR1 LNHDA and CDR2 SQIVND come from the germline V gene (reference sequence). The junction had 3 bases not matched to a gene; V was cut back by 8 bases and J by 1 base. The CDR3 DNA is TGTGCCAGTTCAACTAGCGGGGGCACAGATACGCAGTATTTT. Amino acids: CASSTSGGTDTQYF.

The V and J genes are TRBV24-1 and TRBJ2-2; maybe TRBD1 (6 bases). The germline gives CDR1 KGHDR, CDR2 SFDVKD. Trimming stripped 5 bases from V and 7 bases from J, with 10 bases between. The CDR3 is 13 residues long. The CDR3 DNA follows: TGTGCCACCAGTGGTCAGGGGATCGGGGAGCTGTTTTTT. Its translation: CATSGQGIGELFF.

The chain employs TRBV11-2 and TRBJ2-7, with a possible D match to TRBD2 (6 bases). Trimming took off 5 bases at V and 0 bases at J, with 14 bases between the two ends. The CDR3 is 15 amino acids. Germline values: CDR1 SGHAT, CDR2 FQNNGV. This CDR3 is CASSQPGSGSYEQYF. CDR3 sequence (DNA): TGTGCCAGCAGCCAACCCGGTAGCGGCTCCTACGAGCAGTACTTC.

This chain joins TRBV11-2 and TRBJ1-2; tentative D call: TRBD1 (6 bases). CDR3 length: 14 amino acids. V was trimmed by 6 bases and J by 2 bases, leaving 13 bases between them. Germline-derived CDR1 and CDR2 are SGHAT and FQNNGV. The CDR3 DNA follows: TGTGCCAGCAGTCGGGGGGCGCCCAACTATGGCTACACCTTC. Protein: CASSRGAPNYGYTF.

This rearrangement joins TRBV23-1 to TRBJ2-3; 13 bases line up with TRBD2. TRBV23-1 is an ORF, and what it does is uncertain. The CDR3 sequence is 17 residues long. The junction had 5 bases not matched to a gene; V was cut back by 2 bases and J by 3 bases. CDR3 DNA: TGCGCCAGCAGTCAACTGTCGACTAGCGGGAGGACAGATACGCAGTATTTT. Its protein product is CASSQLSTSGRTDTQYF.

The chain combines TRBV5-6 with TRBJ1-4; D remains unclear. This CDR3 has 14 amino acids. Trimming stripped 0 bases from V and 3 bases from J, with 6 bases between. Per germline, CDR1 SGHDT and CDR2 YYEEEE. The CDR3 spells CASSLGTANEKLFF. DNA of the CDR3: TGTGCCAGCAGCTTGGGAACAGCTAATGAAAAACTGTTTTTT. The full variable domain, with the rest looked up from reference TRBV5-6 and TRBJ1-4, is DAGVTQSPTHLIKTRGQQVTLRCSPKSGHDTVSWYQQALGQGPQFIFQYYEEEERQRGNFPDRFSGHQFPNYSSELNVNALLLGDSALYLCASSLGTANEKLFFGSGTQLSVL.

This clone was counted a few times. The chain employs TRBV7-9 and TRBJ1-5, with a weak D call TRBD1 (6 bases). From germline, CDR1 is SEHNR and CDR2 FQNEAQ (reference sequence). The CDR3 sequence is 18 residues long. Trimming shortened V by 5 bases and J by 0 bases, and 20 bases separated the two germline ends. The CDR3 bases are TGTGCCAGCAGCCGTCTAGGGCGGGGGGGCTATAGCAATCAGCCCCAGCATTTT. Translating it yields CASSRLGRGGYSNQPQHF.

The chain uses TRBV19 and TRBJ2-7, with a possible D match to TRBD2 (7 bases). From germline, CDR1 is LNHDA and CDR2 SQIVND (reference sequence). Trimming took off 1 base at V and 7 bases at J, with 17 bases between the two ends. This CDR3 is built from 15 residues. CDR3 residues: CASSIVGGRAWEQYF. The CDR3 coding sequence is TGTGCCAGTAGTATAGTCGGGGGGCGTGCTTGGGAGCAGTACTTC.

The V call is TRBV4-1, the J call TRBJ1-2; tentatively, D is TRBD1 (6 bases). This CDR3 is 15 amino acids long. Trimming removed 5 bases from V and 7 bases from J, with 20 bases in between. Germline V gene sequence: CDR1 MGHRA, CDR2 YSYEKL. Here the CDR3 reads CASSYYRDGIGGYTF. In DNA form, the CDR3 reads TGCGCCAGCAGCTATTACAGGGATGGAATAGGTGGCTACACCTTC.

This clone turned up a few times. This chain uses TRBV24-1 with TRBJ1-1; D gene uncertain. The CDR3 is made up of 13 amino acids. V was pared by 3 bases and J by 1 base, with 5 bases between. Germline loops: CDR1 KGHDR, CDR2 SFDVKD. The CDR3 DNA follows: TGTGCCACCAGTGATGGAGGGAACACTGAAGCTTTCTTT. It specifies CATSDGGNTEAFF.

The chain carries TRBV7-2 and TRBJ2-7; TRBD2 is a possible D gene (6 bases). Per germline, CDR1 SGHTA and CDR2 FQGNSA. The CDR3 sequence is 17 residues long. Trimming pared 1 base from V and 3 bases from J, leaving 19 bases between. Written as DNA, the CDR3 is TGTGCCAGCAGCTTAGGTGGAGGGAAGGACTACTACTACGAGCAGTACTTC. Translated: CASSLGGGKDYYYEQYF.

V usage is TRBV20-1 and J usage is TRBJ2-3; D uncertain. Trimming stripped 7 bases from V and 8 bases from J, with 13 bases between. CDR1 and CDR2 from the germline V gene are DFQATT and SNEGSKA (reference sequence). The CDR3 spans 11 residues. CDR3 in amino acids: CSVRMASTQYF. The DNA of the CDR3 is TGCAGTGTGAGGATGGCGAGTACGCAGTATTTT.

The rearrangement joins TRBV6-5 to TRBJ2-7; 9 bases map to TRBD1. The CDR3 extends over 16 amino acids. Germline-derived CDR1 and CDR2 are MNHEY and SVGAGI. V dropped 2 bases and J dropped 5; count of bases not matched to a gene: 10. The CDR3 loop reads CASSYEAGTGKHEQYF. The CDR3 DNA is TGTGCCAGCAGTTACGAGGCCGGGACAGGGAAGCACGAGCAGTACTTC.

The J gene is TRBJ1-1, the V gene TRBV6-6; TRBD1 is a possible D gene (5 bases). Looked up from germline, CDR1 is MNHNY and CDR2 is SVGAGI (reference sequence). This CDR3 is 13 amino acids long. V lost 6 bases, J lost 0 bases, and 8 bases lay in between. The CDR3 is CASSMTVNTEAFF. CDR3 nucleotides: TGTGCCAGCAGCATGACAGTGAACACTGAAGCTTTCTTT.

The chain has TRBV4-1 and TRBJ2-3; D unclear. The germline V and J ends were trimmed by 1 base and 1 base, with 9 bases remaining between them. The CDR3 totals 15 residues. The germline V gene encodes CDR1 MGHRA and CDR2 YSYEKL. In DNA, the CDR3 is TGCGCCAGCAGCCAAGGGGTGGCGGGCACAGATACGCAGTATTTT. It encodes CASSQGVAGTDTQYF.

The chain uses TRBV7-2 and TRBJ2-3; D may be TRBD2 (7 bases). This CDR3 is built from 15 residues. Germline CDR1 is SGHTA and CDR2 is FQGNSA. V lost 3 bases to trimming and J lost 4 bases, with 14 bases between them. CDR3 residues: CASSFGGARADTQYF. The CDR3 bases are TGTGCCAGCAGCTTTGGGGGGGCCAGGGCAGATACGCAGTATTTT.

This clone was observed a few times. The V call is TRBV18, the J call TRBJ1-1, with TRBD1 identical over 7 bases. V shed 3 bases, J shed 1 base, and the junction held 5 bases outside the gene matches. The CDR3 totals 15 residues. Looked up from germline, CDR1 is KGHSH and CDR2 is LQKENI. In DNA, the CDR3 is TGTGCCAGCTCACCTGACAGGGCCGGGAACACTGAAGCTTTCTTT. Encoded protein: CASSPDRAGNTEAFF.

This chain connects TRBV7-8 to TRBJ2-4; 10 nucleotides align to TRBD2. The CDR3 extends over 17 amino acids. The V and J ends lost 4 bases and 8 bases, in that order; junction bases with no gene match: 14. Looked up from germline, CDR1 is SGHVS and CDR2 is FQNEAQ. Written as DNA, the CDR3 is TGTGCCAGCAGCTCCCGACGGAGCGGGGGGGCTATGGACATTCAGTACTTC. Its translation is CASSSRRSGGAMDIQYF.

The genes are TRBV27 and TRBJ1-5; D is ambiguous. This CDR3 is built from 14 residues. Deletions cut 5 bases from V and 6 bases from J, with 14 bases between. CDR1 is MNHEY, CDR2 SMNVEV, per germline (reference sequence). Here the CDR3 DNA reads TGTGCCAGCAGTCCTATCAGGTTCGGTCAGCCCCAGCATTTT. Translation gives CASSPIRFGQPQHF.

This clone was observed a handful of times. This chain links TRBV6-6 with TRBJ2-7, with TRBD2 matching 12 bases. V was clipped by 5 bases and J by 2 bases; unmatched bases: 4. Germline values: CDR1 MNHNY, CDR2 SVGAGI (reference sequence). This CDR3 is 15 amino acids long. CDR3 DNA: TGTGCCAGCAGTCCCTCTAGCGGGAGGGCCTACGAGCAGTACGTC. Protein product: CASSPSSGRAYEQYV.

The rearrangement uses TRBV2 and TRBJ2-5; TRBD2 matches at 11 bases. The CDR3 is 14 amino acids. Losses at the gene ends were 7 bases for V and 2 bases for J; bases not matched to a gene: 3. Germline V gene data show CDR1 as SNHLY and CDR2 as FYNNEI. The CDR3 nucleotides are TGTGCCAGCATGGGACTAGCGGAACAAGAGACCCAGTACTTC. Its protein product is CASMGLAEQETQYF.

V and J are TRBV24-1 and TRBJ2-1; D is perhaps TRBD1 (6 bases). This CDR3 comprises 17 residues. Germline V gives CDR1 KGHDR, CDR2 SFDVKD. The V end lost 5 bases, the J end lost 0 bases, and 16 bases lay between the germline ends. In DNA, the CDR3 is TGTGCCACCAGTGGCCCCTTGGGGGCCAGCTCCTACAATGAGCAGTTCTTC. Amino acids: CATSGPLGASSYNEQFF.

This chain connects TRBV7-9 to TRBJ2-5, with TRBD1 identical over 10 bases. The CDR3 is 17 residues long. Germline loops: CDR1 SEHNR, CDR2 FQNEAQ (reference sequence). J lost 1 base, V lost 5 bases, and 10 bases had no gene match. Written as DNA, the CDR3 is TGTGCCAGCAGCCCCCTTCCGGGACAGGGGCCCCAAGAGACCCAGTACTTC. Translated, it gives CASSPLPGQGPQETQYF.

The chain is built from TRBV29-1 and TRBJ2-1; 7 bases line up with TRBD2. CDR3 length equals 14 residues. The germline V gene encodes CDR1 SQVTM and CDR2 ANQGSEA. The J segment lost 0 bases and the V segment lost 3 bases, leaving 2 bases of the junction unmatched. CDR3 sequence: CSVDGGSSYNEQFF. The CDR3 nucleotides read TGCAGCGTTGACGGGGGGAGCTCCTACAATGAGCAGTTCTTC.

The CDR3: CASSIRGAQPQHF. The CDR3 DNA is TGTGCCAGTAGTATTCGGGGGGCTCAGCCCCAGCATTTT. The rearrangement uses TRBV19 and TRBJ1-5, with D possibly matching TRBD1 (6 bases). Trimming removed 3 bases from V and 6 bases from J, with 9 bases in between. CDR3 length: 13 amino acids. Germline V gives CDR1 LNHDA, CDR2 SQIVND (reference sequence). Full variable domain (outside the CDR3, taken from reference TRBV19 and TRBJ1-5): DGGITQSPKYLFRKEGQNVTLSCEQNLNHDAMYWYRQDPGQGLRLIYYSQIVNDFQKGDIAEGYSVSREKKESFPLTVTSAQKNPTAFYLCASSIRGAQPQHFGDGTRLSIL.